A selection of T cell receptor beta chains follows, all from one sample in a study of cytomegalovirus exposure and HLA in healthy donors. Sequencing used immunoSEQ multiplex PCR; TCRdb keeps in-frame clones, though not all of them. Altogether 200,000 to 250,000 clones are present, roughly 84% being singletons, with the ten largest covering 1.3%. Input material: PBMCs. These receptors were collected from a human donor in good health. Both conserved end residues are part of each CDR3. D genes are given only for firm matches. Rows may omit the clone size; those that give it use once, few, many or a size class.

d_gene	abundance	v_gene	j_gene	CDR3aa	CDR3nt
TRBD1	.	TRBV7-6	TRBJ1-5	CASSLVRDRETKTSNQPQHF	TGTGCCAGCAGCTTGGTCCGGGACAGGGAAACAAAAACTAGCAATCAGCCCCAGCATTTT
.	.	TRBV29-1	TRBJ2-3	CSASRVQGKETDTQYF	TGCAGCGCCAGCCGGGTCCAGGGTAAGGAGACAGATACGCAGTATTTT
.	.	TRBV5-1	TRBJ2-2	CASSLQNGVTGELFF	TGCGCCAGCAGCCTCCAAAACGGGGTAACCGGGGAGCTGTTTTTT
TRBD1	.	TRBV5-5	TRBJ2-5	CASSRSTGEETQYF	TGTGCCAGCAGCAGATCGACAGGGGAAGAGACCCAGTACTTC
TRBD1	.	TRBV11-2	TRBJ2-1	CASSFEQGFGHEQFF	TGTGCCAGCAGCTTCGAACAGGGGTTTGGTCATGAGCAGTTCTTC
.	.	TRBV5-1	TRBJ2-3	CASSLEGASTDTQYF	TGCGCCAGCAGCTTGGAAGGGGCTAGCACAGATACGCAGTATTTT
.	.	TRBV27	TRBJ2-5	CASSSGTSTQETQYF	TGTGCCAGCAGTTCTGGAACTAGCACTCAAGAGACCCAGTACTTC
TRBD2	.	TRBV19	TRBJ2-1	CASSILAGEGEQFF	TGTGCCAGTAGTATCCTAGCGGGAGAGGGTGAGCAGTTCTTC
TRBD1	.	TRBV6-5	TRBJ2-7	CASSLDRVLHEQYF	TGTGCCAGCAGTTTGGACAGGGTCCTACACGAGCAGTACTTC
TRBD1	.	TRBV19	TRBJ2-3	CASSSRQGIRPDTQYF	TGTGCCAGTAGTTCGCGACAGGGGATCAGACCAGATACGCAGTATTTT
TRBD2	once	TRBV14	TRBJ2-1	CASSSLAGGYNEQFF	TGTGCCAGCAGTTCACTAGCGGGAGGTTACAATGAGCAGTTCTTC
TRBD2	.	TRBV10-1	TRBJ2-2	CASSESRGLAPTGELFF	TGCGCCAGCAGTGAGTCTCGGGGACTAGCGCCCACCGGGGAGCTGTTTTTT
.	.	TRBV4-1	TRBJ2-7	CASSQVGRARTYEQYF	TGCGCCAGCAGCCAGGTTGGAAGAGCGAGGACCTACGAGCAGTACTTC
TRBD2	.	TRBV7-9	TRBJ2-1	CSSSFRGGSFHNEQFF	TGTTCCAGCAGCTTCCGAGGCGGGAGCTTCCACAATGAGCAGTTCTTC
.	.	TRBV30	TRBJ2-7	CAWEDAYEQYF	TGTGCCTGGGAGGATGCCTACGAGCAGTACTTC
TRBD2	.	TRBV2	TRBJ2-1	CASEAGTSGRNEQFF	TGTGCCAGCGAAGCCGGGACTAGCGGGAGAAATGAGCAGTTCTTC
TRBD1	once	TRBV6-5	TRBJ1-3	CASSSTGAGNTIYF	TGTGCCAGCAGTTCAACAGGGGCTGGAAACACCATATATTTT
.	.	TRBV7-9	TRBJ1-5	CSSSLGTGDSNQPQHF	TGTTCCAGCAGCTTAGGCACAGGTGACAGCAATCAGCCCCAGCATTTT
TRBD2	.	TRBV28	TRBJ2-7	CASSPPAGGLHEQYF	TGTGCCAGCAGCCCCCCAGCGGGAGGGCTCCACGAGCAGTACTTC
TRBD1	.	TRBV6-5	TRBJ1-5	CASSQDRVDQPQHF	TGTGCCAGCAGCCAGGACAGGGTGGATCAGCCCCAGCATTTT
.	once	TRBV19	TRBJ2-7	CASSMTGSSYEQYF	TGTGCCAGTAGTATGACAGGAAGCTCCTACGAGCAGTACTTC
.	.	TRBV20-1	TRBJ1-3	CSARNRNTIYF	TGCAGTGCTAGAAATAGAAACACCATATATTTT
.	.	TRBV5-8	TRBJ2-7	CASSRVGRGSSYEQYF	TGTGCCAGCAGCAGGGTTGGTAGGGGGAGCTCCTACGAGCAGTACTTC
.	.	TRBV27	TRBJ1-2	CASSLVFTGRGYTF	TGTGCCAGCAGTCTCGTCTTTACAGGGCGCGGCTACACCTTC
.	.	TRBV5-1	TRBJ2-5	CASSLVTDQETQYF	TGCGCCAGCAGCTTGGTGACAGACCAAGAGACCCAGTACTTC
TRBD2	.	TRBV4-1	TRBJ2-2	CASSPLGAGGPKTGELFF	TGCGCCAGCAGCCCCCTAGGGGCGGGAGGGCCAAAGACCGGGGAGCTGTTTTTT
.	.	TRBV25-1	TRBJ2-5	CASSDNFQETQYF	TGTGCCAGCAGCGATAACTTCCAAGAGACCCAGTACTTC
.	.	TRBV14	TRBJ2-2	CASSQVANTGELFF	TGTGCCAGCAGCCAAGTAGCGAACACCGGGGAGCTGTTTTTT
.	.	TRBV2	TRBJ1-5	CASSWTATNQPQHF	TGTGCCAGCAGTTGGACAGCCACCAATCAGCCCCAGCATTTT
TRBD1	once	TRBV11-2	TRBJ2-4	CASSLGQGWIQYF	TGTGCCAGCAGCCTAGGACAGGGATGGATTCAGTACTTC
TRBD2	.	TRBV4-3	TRBJ2-7	CASSQDWDYSYEQYF	TGCGCCAGCAGCCAAGACTGGGACTACTCGTACGAGCAGTACTTC
.	.	TRBV10-2	TRBJ1-1	CASKFSGDKTMNTEAFF	TGCGCCAGCAAGTTCTCAGGGGACAAGACTATGAACACTGAAGCTTTCTTT
TRBD2	.	TRBV10-3	TRBJ2-1	CATLAGVGDRENEQFF	TGTGCCACGTTAGCGGGAGTGGGGGATAGGGAGAATGAGCAGTTCTTC
TRBD1	.	TRBV10-1	TRBJ1-2	CASSQDRGGGYTF	TGCGCCAGCAGTCAGGACAGGGGGGGTGGCTACACCTTC
TRBD2	.	TRBV30	TRBJ2-5	CAWSVGLAVQETQYF	TGTGCCTGGAGTGTGGGACTAGCGGTACAAGAGACCCAGTACTTC
TRBD1	.	TRBV14	TRBJ2-5	CASSPDRGAQYF	TGTGCCAGCAGCCCGGACAGGGGAGCCCAGTACTTC
TRBD1	.	TRBV25-1	TRBJ1-2	CASRDREGGYTF	TGTGCCAGCAGGGACAGGGAAGGAGGCTACACCTTC
TRBD1	once	TRBV10-3	TRBJ2-7	CAISQTGEKGEQYF	TGTGCCATCAGTCAGACAGGGGAGAAAGGCGAGCAGTACTTC
.	.	TRBV28	TRBJ2-4	CASSLWGGAKNIQYF	TGTGCCAGCAGTTTATGGGGGGGAGCCAAAAACATTCAGTACTTC
.	.	TRBV7-6	TRBJ2-7	CASSPSGAYEQYF	TGTGCCAGCAGCCCCTCAGGGGCGTACGAGCAGTACTTC
.	.	TRBV7-3	TRBJ2-5	CASSPATGETQYF	TGTGCCAGCAGCCCTGCAACGGGGGAGACCCAGTACTTC
TRBD2	once	TRBV5-1	TRBJ2-3	CASSTDGLAGVGDTQYF	TGCGCCAGCAGCACCGATGGACTAGCGGGAGTCGGAGATACGCAGTATTTT
.	.	TRBV12-5	TRBJ2-7	CASGLTGNHEQYF	TGTGCTAGTGGTTTAACAGGGAACCACGAGCAGTACTTC
.	.	TRBV19	TRBJ2-3	CASSIDRESGSTDTQYF	TGTGCCAGTAGTATAGATCGAGAGAGCGGGAGCACAGATACGCAGTATTTT
TRBD2	.	TRBV29-1	TRBJ2-7	CSVGPSSGNLAGTTYEQYF	TGCAGCGTTGGCCCCTCCTCAGGGAACCTAGCGGGAACCACCTACGAGCAGTACTTC
.	.	TRBV18	TRBJ2-7	CASSPSDSFGEQYF	TGTGCCAGCTCACCATCCGACTCTTTCGGCGAGCAGTACTTC
TRBD2	few	TRBV5-1	TRBJ2-7	CASSRGTSGLRSYEQYF	TGCGCCAGCAGCCGCGGGACTAGCGGGCTTAGGTCTTACGAGCAGTACTTC
.	.	TRBV6-5	TRBJ2-1	CASSYTGGVREQFF	TGTGCCAGCAGTTACACCGGAGGGGTTCGTGAGCAGTTCTTC
TRBD1	.	TRBV19	TRBJ2-7	CASRPRDRGKYEQYF	TGTGCCAGTAGACCGCGGGACAGGGGGAAATACGAGCAGTACTTC
.	.	TRBV9	TRBJ1-3	CASSAAAGKNTIYF	TGTGCCAGCAGCGCCGCCGCAGGGAAAAACACCATATATTTT
TRBD2	once	TRBV4-2	TRBJ2-1	CATSDGTSGRNEQFF	TGTGCCACCTCCGATGGAACTAGCGGGAGAAATGAGCAGTTCTTC